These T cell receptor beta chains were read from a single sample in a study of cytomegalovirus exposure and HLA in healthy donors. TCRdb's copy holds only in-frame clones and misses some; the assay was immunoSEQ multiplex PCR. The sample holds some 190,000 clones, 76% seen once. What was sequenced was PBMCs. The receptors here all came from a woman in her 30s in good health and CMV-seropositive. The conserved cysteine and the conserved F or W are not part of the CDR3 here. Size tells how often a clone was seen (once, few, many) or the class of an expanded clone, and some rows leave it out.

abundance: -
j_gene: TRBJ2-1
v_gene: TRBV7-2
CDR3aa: ASSLDRGRSEQF

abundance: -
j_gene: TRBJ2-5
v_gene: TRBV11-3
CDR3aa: ASSSPEVQETQY

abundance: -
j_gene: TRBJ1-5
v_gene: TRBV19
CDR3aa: ASRQGGGYSNQPQH

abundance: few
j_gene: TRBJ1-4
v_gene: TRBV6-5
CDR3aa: ASSYSQGQGEKLF

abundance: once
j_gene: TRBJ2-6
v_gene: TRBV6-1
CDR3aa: ASSEQGATGANVLT

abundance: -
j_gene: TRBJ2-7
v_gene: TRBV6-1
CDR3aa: ASSEPPGGLAAAYEQY

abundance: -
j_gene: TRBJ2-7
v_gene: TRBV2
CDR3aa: ASLTSGHSYEQY

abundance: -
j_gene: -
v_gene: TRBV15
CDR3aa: ATSRDTGGGYEQY

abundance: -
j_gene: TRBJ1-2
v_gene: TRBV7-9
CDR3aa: ASSSGHQANYGYT

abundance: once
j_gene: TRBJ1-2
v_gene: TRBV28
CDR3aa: ASSLTVYGYT

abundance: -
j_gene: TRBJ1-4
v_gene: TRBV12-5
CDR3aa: ASGGRQGVLEKLF

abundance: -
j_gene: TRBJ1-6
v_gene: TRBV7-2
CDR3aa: ASSSTTGAHLH

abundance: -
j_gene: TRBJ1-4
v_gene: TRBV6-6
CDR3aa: ASSSPRDSGKLF

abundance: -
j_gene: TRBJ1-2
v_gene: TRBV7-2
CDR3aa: ASSSTGTSNYGYT

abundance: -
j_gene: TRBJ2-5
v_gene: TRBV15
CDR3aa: ATSLRALKTQY

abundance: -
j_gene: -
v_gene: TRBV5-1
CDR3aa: ASSNRQGPQGHEQY

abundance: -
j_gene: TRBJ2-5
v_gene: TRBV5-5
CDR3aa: ASSLVRGGEETQY

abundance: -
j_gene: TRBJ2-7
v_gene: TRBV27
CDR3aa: ASSSLGTRNTYEQY

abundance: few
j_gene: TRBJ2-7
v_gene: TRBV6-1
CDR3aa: ASRGTYGVYEQY

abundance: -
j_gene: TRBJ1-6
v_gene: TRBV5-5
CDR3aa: ASSSSNSPLH

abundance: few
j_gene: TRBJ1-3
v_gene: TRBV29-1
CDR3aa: SAGTAGNTIY

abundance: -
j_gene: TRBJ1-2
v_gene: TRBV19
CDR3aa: ASGGRYSDGVYNYGYT

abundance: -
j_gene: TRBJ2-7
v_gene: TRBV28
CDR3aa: ASSLTSGGKGHEQY

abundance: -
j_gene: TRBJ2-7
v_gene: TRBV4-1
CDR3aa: ASSREAGSGAYEQY

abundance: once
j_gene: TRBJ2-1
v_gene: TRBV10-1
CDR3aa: ASSEGASGSYEQF

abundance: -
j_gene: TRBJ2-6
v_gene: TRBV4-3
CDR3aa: ASSRQISGANVLT

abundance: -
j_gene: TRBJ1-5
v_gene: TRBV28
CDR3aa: ASSDMRGQGPLRSNQPQH